This T cell receptor (beta chain) was observed in a study of brain T cells in children with intractable seizures. Study observations and caveats: Pre- and post-surgery blood differed in depth, so pre-surgery absences may be undersampling.

As for this clone: Its antigen is unidentified.

Sequenced by immunoSEQ multiplex PCR; TCRdb stores in-frame clones only, minus some. The repertoire holds fewer than 150,000 clones, with 94% as singletons. Germline V lookup: CDR1 SGHDT, CDR2 YYEEEE. Deletions cut 0 bases from V and 1 base from J, with 7 bases between. The CDR3 runs 14 residues. This sample comprised peripheral blood, obtained at surgery. The clonotype comes from a boy younger than two with hemimegalencephaly and intractable seizures. This chain connects TRBV5-6 to TRBJ1-1; D not certain. The CDR3 nucleotides read TGTGCCAGCAGCTTGGGTTATGGGAACACTGAAGCTTTCTTT. Amino acids: CASSLGYGNTEAFF.